This T cell receptor beta chain was captured by sequencing in a study of blood T cell repertoires in COVID-19. At the level of the study: Sites across the United States, Italy and Spain contributed samples from acute and convalescent COVID-19. PBMCs, B-cell-depleted T cells, or T cells provided the cDNA or gDNA that made up the material.

This clone was seen only once. Sequenced by immunoSEQ multiplex PCR; TCRdb stores in-frame clones only, minus some. The sample shows approximately 260,000 clones, 70% to 85% of them seen only once. This CDR3 comprises 14 residues. Looked up from germline, CDR1 is SGHRS and CDR2 is YFSETQ. Trimming left V 3 bases short and J 1 base short, with 7 bases between. The source is a woman older than 75 with acute or convalescent COVID-19. Sequencing was done on a sample of peripheral blood. The rearrangement joins TRBV5-1 to TRBJ2-2; perhaps TRBD1 as D (5 bases). CDR3: CASSSQGNTGELFF. The CDR3 DNA follows: TGCGCCAGCAGCTCCCAGGGGAACACCGGGGAGCTGTTTTTT.